These 21 T cell receptor beta chains share one sample of origin, sequenced in a study of blood T cell repertoires in COVID-19. Sequencing used immunoSEQ multiplex PCR; TCRdb keeps in-frame clones, though not all of them. Altogether about 440,000 clones are present, roughly 89% being singletons, with the ten largest covering around 4.5%. Sequencing was done on a sample of peripheral blood. These receptors were taken from a woman in her 30s with acute or convalescent COVID-19.

The chain links TRBV2 to TRBJ2-4; 7 bases map to TRBD2. After removal of 0 bases from V and 6 bases from J, the junction contained 8 bases not matched to a gene. The CDR3 is 16 amino acids. CDR1 SNHLY and CDR2 FYNNEI come from the germline V gene. The CDR3 protein is CASSEALSPSGNIQYF. The CDR3 DNA reads TGTGCCAGCAGTGAAGCGCTTTCGCCTAGCGGAAACATTCAGTACTTC.

The J gene is TRBJ1-5, the V gene TRBV24-1, with D unresolved. The CDR3 runs to 14 residues. Germline lookup yields CDR1 KGHDR and CDR2 SFDVKD. Trimming cost V 3 bases and J 3 bases, with 8 bases left between them. CDR3 nucleotides: TGTGCCACCAGTGATCGGCAGGCCAATCAGCCCCAGCATTTT. It codes for CATSDRQANQPQHF.

The chain joins TRBV5-5 to TRBJ2-5, with a possible D match to TRBD2 (6 bases). The CDR3 contains 15 residues. Trimming took off 3 bases at V and 1 base at J, with 13 bases between the two ends. Germline values: CDR1 SGHKS, CDR2 YYEKEE (reference sequence). CDR3 in amino acids: CASSSVAASQETQYF. In DNA form, the CDR3 reads TGTGCCAGCAGCTCGGTAGCGGCGAGCCAAGAGACCCAGTACTTC. The full variable domain, completed using reference TRBV5-5 and TRBJ2-5, is DAGVTQSPTHLIKTRGQQVTLRCSPISGHKSVSWYQQVLGQGPQFIFQYYEKEERGRGNFPDRFSARQFPNYSSELNVNALLLGDSALYLCASSSVAASQETQYFGPGTRLLVL.

This clone was picked up one time. The V gene is TRBV11-2, the J gene TRBJ1-6, with a weak D call TRBD1 (5 bases). This CDR3 contains 14 residues. CDR1 is SGHAT and CDR2 is FQNNGV in the germline V gene. The V end was cut by 5 bases, the J end by 10 bases, with 15 bases between. CDR3 region: CASSHLQGSSPLHF. The CDR3 nucleotides read TGTGCCAGCAGCCACCTGCAGGGCAGCTCACCCCTCCACTTT.

Of note for this clone: Distinct nucleotide sequences in the sample also encode this CDR3. The chain recombines TRBV5-1 with TRBJ2-1, with D tentatively TRBD2 (5 bases). Germline V lookup: CDR1 SGHRS, CDR2 YFSETQ. Trimming took off 1 base at V and 0 bases at J, with 5 bases between the two ends. The CDR3 contains 14 residues. DNA of the CDR3: TGCGCCAGCAGCTTGACTAGCTCCTACAATGAGCAGTTCTTC. Its protein product is CASSLTSSYNEQFF.

This clone has just a few counts. This chain joins TRBV3-1 (or the pseudogene TRBV3-2) and TRBJ2-6; D call uncertain. Germline V gene sequence: CDR1 LGHDT, CDR2 YNNKEL (reference sequence). V lost 0 bases, J lost 2 bases, and 8 bases lay in between. The CDR3 is made up of 16 amino acids. The CDR3 nucleotides read TGTGCCAGCAGCCAAGATCTGTCCGCTGGGGCCAACGTCCTGACTTTC. Translating gives CASSQDLSAGANVLTF.

The chain is built from TRBV5-1 and TRBJ2-3, with 16 bases matching TRBD2. Germline CDR1 is SGHRS and CDR2 is YFSETQ. The CDR3 covers 16 residues. V lost 3 bases and J lost 4; bases outside the gene matches: 2. The DNA for the CDR3 is TGCGCCAGCAGCTCGGGGACTAGCGGGGGGGCAGATACGCAGTATTTT. Residues: CASSSGTSGGADTQYF.

This chain joins TRBV11-2 and TRBJ2-3; 7 positions agree with TRBD1. Trimming cost V 2 bases and J 3 bases; bases outside gene matches: 5. Germline CDR1 SGHAT, CDR2 FQNNGV. The CDR3 spans 15 residues. CDR3 DNA: TGTGCCAGCAGCTTAAATAGGGGGCGTACAGATACGCAGTATTTT. Translating gives CASSLNRGRTDTQYF.

The gene calls are TRBV7-9 and TRBJ2-7; D remains ambiguous. The CDR3 contains 11 residues. V was trimmed by 5 bases and J by 4 bases, leaving 6 bases between them. Germline loops: CDR1 SEHNR, CDR2 FQNEAQ (reference sequence). The CDR3 sequence: CASSPMYEQYF. CDR3 coding DNA: TGTGCCAGCAGCCCTATGTACGAGCAGTACTTC.

The rearrangement joins TRBV30 to TRBJ1-1; D gene unclear. Germline values: CDR1 GTSNPN, CDR2 SVGIG (reference sequence). V was trimmed by 4 bases and J by 3 bases, leaving 12 bases between them. The CDR3 extends over 13 amino acids. CDR3 sequence: CAWMKERDTEAFF. CDR3 DNA sequence: TGTGCCTGGATGAAGGAGCGGGACACTGAAGCTTTCTTT.

The chain carries TRBV10-1 and TRBJ2-5, with TRBD2 matching 12 bases. Trimming at V came to 5 bases and at J to 1 base, leaving 5 bases not matched to a gene. Germline CDR1 WNHNN, CDR2 SYGVQD (reference sequence). The CDR3 covers 16 residues. CDR3 coding DNA: TGCGCCAGCAGTAAGACTAGCGGGGGCCTCCAAGAGACCCAGTACTTC. It specifies CASSKTSGGLQETQYF.

The V and J genes are TRBV6-1 and TRBJ1-5; a possible D gene is TRBD1 (6 bases). V lost 0 bases, J lost 6 bases, and 12 bases lay in between. This CDR3 is built from 15 residues. Germline values: CDR1 MNHNS, CDR2 SASEGT. CDR3 residues: CASSEAGGQGQPQHF. DNA of the CDR3: TGTGCCAGCAGTGAAGCGGGGGGGCAGGGTCAGCCCCAGCATTTT.

The chain is built from TRBV30 and TRBJ1-2; D is possibly TRBD1 (6 bases). This CDR3 is built from 14 residues. Germline V gene data show CDR1 as GTSNPN and CDR2 as SVGIG (reference sequence). Deletions cut 2 bases from V and 3 bases from J, with 13 bases between. The CDR3 region has the DNA TGTGCCTGGAGTAGGGGGAATACGTACTATGGCTACACCTTC. Amino acids: CAWSRGNTYYGYTF.

V and J are TRBV19 and TRBJ2-1; D may be TRBD1 (5 bases). The CDR3 spans 16 residues. Germline V gene lookup returns CDR1 LNHDA and CDR2 SQIVND (reference sequence). Trimming shortened V by 3 bases and J by 2 bases, and 14 bases separated the two germline ends. The DNA for the CDR3 is TGTGCCAGTAGTATCGGGTCTGCAGGGCCCTACAATGAGCAGTTCTTC. This sequence encodes CASSIGSAGPYNEQFF.

CDR3 coding DNA: TGTGCCACCAGACGGGGACTTTTGTGGGATACGCAGTATTTT. This sequence encodes CATRRGLLWDTQYF. This rearrangement joins TRBV28 to TRBJ2-3; D may be TRBD2 (6 bases). V lost 10 bases to trimming and J lost 6 bases, with 20 bases between them. The length of the CDR3 is 14 residues. Germline V gives CDR1 MDHEN, CDR2 SYDVKM.

The gene calls are TRBV27 and TRBJ1-2; 11 bases align to TRBD1. The CDR3 extends over 13 amino acids. Germline CDR1 is MNHEY and CDR2 is SMNVEV (reference sequence). V was clipped by 10 bases and J by 6 bases; unmatched bases: 7. As DNA, the CDR3 is TGTGCCATCCGGACAGGGGGCGGAAATGGCTACACCTTC. This codes for CAIRTGGGNGYTF.

The chain couples TRBV18 to TRBJ2-5; maybe TRBD2 (6 bases). V lost 0 bases and J lost 5, with 7 bases in between. The CDR3 has 13 residues. Germline CDR1 and CDR2: KGHSH and LQKENI. CDR3 in DNA: TGTGCCAGCTCACCACCCGGAGGGGAGACCCAGTACTTC. Its protein product is CASSPPGGETQYF.

This chain connects TRBV7-9 to TRBJ2-1; D might be TRBD2 (5 bases). Germline CDR1 and CDR2: SEHNR and FQNEAQ (reference sequence). V was clipped by 7 bases and J by 3 bases, with 13 bases between them. The CDR3 runs 14 residues. CDR3 protein: CASIPEGVYNEQFF. The CDR3 nucleotides are TGTGCCAGCATCCCCGAGGGCGTCTACAATGAGCAGTTCTTC.

This sequence joins TRBV29-1 and TRBJ2-7, with D tentatively TRBD1 (6 bases). The V end lost 4 bases, the J end lost 4 bases, and 14 bases lay between the germline ends. The CDR3 totals 13 residues. Per the germline V gene, CDR1 is SQVTM and CDR2 is ANQGSEA. CDR3 region: CSVGSGAGYEQYF. The CDR3 nucleotides are TGCAGCGTTGGGTCAGGGGCCGGGTACGAGCAGTACTTC.

This clone was observed once. J is TRBJ2-5 and V is TRBV4-1; 12 nucleotides agree with TRBD2. J gave up 2 bases and V 6 bases, and 16 bases lay outside the gene matches. CDR1 and CDR2 from the germline V gene are MGHRA and YSYEKL. This CDR3 has 19 amino acids. Here the CDR3 DNA reads TGCGCCAGCAGTCGACTAGCGGGGGAATTCGAACGAACTCAAGAGACCCAGTACTTC. As protein: CASSRLAGEFERTQETQYF.

The chain combines TRBV5-5 with TRBJ2-2, with TRBD1 identical over 8 bases. Germline CDR1 and CDR2: SGHKS and YYEKEE (reference sequence). With V trimmed by 3 bases and J by 4 bases, 5 bases remained unmatched. The CDR3 is 15 residues long. The CDR3 DNA reads as TGTGCCAGCAGCTCCGGGACAGGACGCACCGGGGAGCTGTTTTTT. Protein sequence: CASSSGTGRTGELFF.